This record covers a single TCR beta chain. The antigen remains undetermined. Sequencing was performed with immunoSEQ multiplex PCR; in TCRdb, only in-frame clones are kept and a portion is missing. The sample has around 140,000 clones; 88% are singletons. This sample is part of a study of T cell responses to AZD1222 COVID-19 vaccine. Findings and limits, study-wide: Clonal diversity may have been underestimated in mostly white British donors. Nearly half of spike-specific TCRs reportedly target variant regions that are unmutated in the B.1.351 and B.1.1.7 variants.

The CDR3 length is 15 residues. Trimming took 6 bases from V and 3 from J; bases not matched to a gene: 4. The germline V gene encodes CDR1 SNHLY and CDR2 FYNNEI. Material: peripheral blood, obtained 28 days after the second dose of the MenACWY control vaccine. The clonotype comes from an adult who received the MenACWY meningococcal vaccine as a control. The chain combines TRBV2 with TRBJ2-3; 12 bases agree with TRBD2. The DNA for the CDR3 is TGTGCCAGCAGGCCGACTAGCGGGGGAACAGATACGCAGTATTTT. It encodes CASRPTSGGTDTQYF.